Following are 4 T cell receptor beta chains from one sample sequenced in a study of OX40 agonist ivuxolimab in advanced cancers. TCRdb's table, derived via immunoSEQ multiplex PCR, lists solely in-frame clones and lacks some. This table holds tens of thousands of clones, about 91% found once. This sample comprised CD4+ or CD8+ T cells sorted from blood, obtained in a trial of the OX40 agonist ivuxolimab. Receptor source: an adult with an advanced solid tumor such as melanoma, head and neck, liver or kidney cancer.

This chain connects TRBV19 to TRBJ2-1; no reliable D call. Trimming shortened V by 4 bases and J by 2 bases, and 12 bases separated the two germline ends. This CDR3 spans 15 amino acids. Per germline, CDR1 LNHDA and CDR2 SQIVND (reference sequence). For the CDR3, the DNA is TGTGCCAGTAGTACAGGCCCTTCACCCTACAATGAGCAGTTCTTC. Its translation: CASSTGPSPYNEQFF. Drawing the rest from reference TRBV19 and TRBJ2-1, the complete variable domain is DGGITQSPKYLFRKEGQNVTLSCEQNLNHDAMYWYRQDPGQGLRLIYYSQIVNDFQKGDIAEGYSVSREKKESFPLTVTSAQKNPTAFYLCASSTGPSPYNEQFFGPGTRLTVL.

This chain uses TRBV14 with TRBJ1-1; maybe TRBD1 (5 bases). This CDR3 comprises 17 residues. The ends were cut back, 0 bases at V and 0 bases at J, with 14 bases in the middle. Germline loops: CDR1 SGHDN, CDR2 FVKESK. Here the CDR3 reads CASSQDTPGPLNTEAFF. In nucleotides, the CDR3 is TGTGCCAGCAGCCAAGATACCCCGGGACCGTTGAACACTGAAGCTTTCTTT.

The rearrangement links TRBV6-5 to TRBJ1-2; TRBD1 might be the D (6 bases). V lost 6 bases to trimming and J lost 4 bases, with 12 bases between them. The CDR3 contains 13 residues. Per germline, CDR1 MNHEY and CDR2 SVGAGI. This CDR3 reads CASRLGQIYGYTF. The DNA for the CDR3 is TGTGCCAGCAGACTAGGACAGATCTATGGCTACACCTTC.

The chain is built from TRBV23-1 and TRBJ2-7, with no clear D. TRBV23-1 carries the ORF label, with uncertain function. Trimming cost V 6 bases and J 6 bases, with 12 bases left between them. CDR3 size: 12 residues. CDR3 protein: CASRRTGCEQYV. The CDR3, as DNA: TGCGCCAGCAGGAGAACTGGTTGCGAGCAGTACGTC.